Given below is one T cell receptor (beta chain) in context. One end of the junction fails to match germline, which may point to a read error. The data were taken from a study of control samples from healthy donors and cancer patients. Germline CDR1 SGHTS, CDR2 YDEGEE. This CDR3 is built from 11 residues. This table comes from immunoSEQ multiplex PCR, and its TCRdb copy is limited to in-frame clones, with some not included. The repertoire holds tens of thousands of clones, with roughly 88% as singletons. Input material: blood. The TCR sequence derives from a woman in her forties or fifties in good health. V and J are TRBV5-8 and TRBJ1-6; D gene unclear. This CDR3 reads CASSLGERASF. The CDR3 nucleotides are TGTGCCAGCAGCTTGGGGGAGAGGGCCTCCTTT.